The clone carrying this T cell receptor (beta chain) was counted a few times. Antigen: not known. TCRdb used MiXCR to reprocess the 5' RACE reads, holding one entry per CDR3 protein. The sample includes roughly 1,500,000 distinct CDR3 sequences, more than 30% of them seen just once. The data were taken from a study of identical twins. CDR3 size: 15 residues. The germline V gene has CDR1 SGHTA and CDR2 FQGNSA. V lost 4 bases and J 2 bases, leaving 15 bases between the germline ends. Points from the study as a whole: A lower insertion count was a feature of abundant cord blood beta clonotypes, with no such feature in memory repertoires.

Sequencing used cord blood. The gene calls are TRBV7-2 and TRBJ2-7; TRBD2 might be the D (7 bases). The sequence came from a newborn girl in good health. This CDR3 is CASSWGLAVTYEQYF. The CDR3 DNA reads TGTGCCAGCAGCTGGGGGCTAGCGGTTACCTACGAGCAGTACTTC.